One and the same sample provided the 2 T cell receptor beta chains below, sequenced in a study of blood T cell repertoires in COVID-19. The protocol was immunoSEQ multiplex PCR, while the TCRdb copy is restricted to in-frame clones and leaves out a portion. The sample shows a few hundred thousand clones, around 89% of them seen only once. Sequenced: peripheral blood. These receptors were taken from a woman aged 55-75 years with COVID-19, enrolled during active disease.

This clone was recorded only once. The genes are TRBV10-3 and TRBJ2-2; 8 positions match TRBD1. Germline V gene sequence: CDR1 ENHRY, CDR2 SYGVKD. The CDR3 consists of 12 residues. With V trimmed by 11 bases and J by 4 bases, 3 bases remained unmatched. The CDR3 is CASTGGTGELFF. The CDR3 coding sequence is TGTGCCTCCACAGGGGGCACCGGGGAGCTGTTTTTT.

This clone was detected once. One end of the junction is discordant with germline, which a read error may explain. The chain links TRBV7-7 to TRBJ2-7, with TRBD1 identical over 7 bases. CDR3 length: 14 amino acids. The V gene's germline CDR1 is SSHAT and CDR2 FNYEAQ (reference sequence). The chain's CDR3 is CASSPDRSSYEQYF. CDR3 sequence (DNA): TGTGCTAGCAGCCCGGACAGGAGCTCCTACGAGCAGTACTTC.